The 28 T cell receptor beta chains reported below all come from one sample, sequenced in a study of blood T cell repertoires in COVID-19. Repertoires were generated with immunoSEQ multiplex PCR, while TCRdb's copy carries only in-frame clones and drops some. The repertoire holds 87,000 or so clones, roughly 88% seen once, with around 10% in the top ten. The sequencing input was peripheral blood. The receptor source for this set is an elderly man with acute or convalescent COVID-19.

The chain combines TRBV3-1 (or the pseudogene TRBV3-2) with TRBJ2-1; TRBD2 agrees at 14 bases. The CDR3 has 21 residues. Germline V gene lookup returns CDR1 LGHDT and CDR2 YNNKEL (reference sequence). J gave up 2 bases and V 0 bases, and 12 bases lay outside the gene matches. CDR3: CASSQDQTSGRAWRAYNEQFF. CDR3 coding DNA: TGTGCCAGCAGCCAAGATCAGACTAGCGGGAGGGCGTGGAGGGCCTACAATGAGCAGTTCTTC.

CDR3 protein: CASSARTGNGHNEQFF. The CDR3 nucleotides are TGTGCCAGCAGTGCCCGGACAGGGAATGGGCACAATGAGCAGTTCTTC. The genes are TRBV6-1 and TRBJ2-1, with 8 bases that match TRBD1. After removal of 4 bases from V and 5 bases from J, the junction contained 10 bases not matched to a gene. This CDR3 is 16 amino acids long. CDR1 MNHNS and CDR2 SASEGT come from the germline V gene.

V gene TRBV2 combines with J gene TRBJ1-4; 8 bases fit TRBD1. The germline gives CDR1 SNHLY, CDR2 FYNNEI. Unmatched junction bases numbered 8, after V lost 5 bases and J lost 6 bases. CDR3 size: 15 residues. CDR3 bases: TGTGCCAGCAGTCGGACAGGGCTTCCGGATGAAAAACTGTTTTTT. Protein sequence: CASSRTGLPDEKLFF.

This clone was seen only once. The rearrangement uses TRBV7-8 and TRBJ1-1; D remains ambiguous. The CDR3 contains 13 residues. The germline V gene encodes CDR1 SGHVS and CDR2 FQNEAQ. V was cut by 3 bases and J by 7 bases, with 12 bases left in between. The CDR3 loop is CASSFGLASEAFF. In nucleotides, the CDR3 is TGTGCCAGCAGCTTCGGTCTAGCTAGTGAAGCTTTCTTT.

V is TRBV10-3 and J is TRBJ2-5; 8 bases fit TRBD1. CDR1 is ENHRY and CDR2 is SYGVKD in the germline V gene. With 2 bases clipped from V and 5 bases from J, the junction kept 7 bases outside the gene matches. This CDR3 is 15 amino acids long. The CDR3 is CAISETQGARETQYF. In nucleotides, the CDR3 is TGTGCCATCAGTGAGACCCAGGGGGCGAGGGAGACCCAGTACTTC.

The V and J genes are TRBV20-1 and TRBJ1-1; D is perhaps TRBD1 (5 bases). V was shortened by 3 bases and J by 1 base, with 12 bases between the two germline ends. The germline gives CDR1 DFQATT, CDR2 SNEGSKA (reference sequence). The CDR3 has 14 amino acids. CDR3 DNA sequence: TGCAGTGCTAGTTTATCGGGGGGGAACACTGAAGCTTTCTTT. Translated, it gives CSASLSGGNTEAFF.

The CDR3 nucleotides are TGTGCCAGCAGCCAACCCGACGGGGACACTGAAGCTTTCTTT. It translates to CASSQPDGDTEAFF. The chain recombines TRBV3-1 (or the pseudogene TRBV3-2) with TRBJ1-1; D ambiguous. The CDR3 contains 14 residues. V was clipped by 2 bases and J by 3 bases, with 10 bases between them. The V gene's germline CDR1 is LGHDT and CDR2 YNNKEL (reference sequence).

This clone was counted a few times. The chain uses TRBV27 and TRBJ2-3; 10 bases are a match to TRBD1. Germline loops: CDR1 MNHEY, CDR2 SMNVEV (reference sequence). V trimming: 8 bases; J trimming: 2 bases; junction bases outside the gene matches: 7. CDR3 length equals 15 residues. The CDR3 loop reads CASSRTGGDTDTQYF. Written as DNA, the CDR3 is TGTGCCAGCTCCAGGACAGGGGGAGACACAGATACGCAGTATTTT.

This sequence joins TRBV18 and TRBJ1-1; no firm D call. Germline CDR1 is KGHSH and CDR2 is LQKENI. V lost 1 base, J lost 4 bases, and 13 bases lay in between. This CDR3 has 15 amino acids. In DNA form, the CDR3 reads TGTGCCAGCTCACCACGAAGGATTGAGGGCACTGAAGCTTTCTTT. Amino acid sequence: CASSPRRIEGTEAFF.

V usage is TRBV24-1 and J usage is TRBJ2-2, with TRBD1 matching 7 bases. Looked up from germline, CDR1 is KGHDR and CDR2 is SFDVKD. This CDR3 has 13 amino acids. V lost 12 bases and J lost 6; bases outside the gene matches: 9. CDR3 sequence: CASPGGTAGELFF. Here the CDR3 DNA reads TGTGCCTCCCCAGGGGGTACCGCCGGGGAGCTGTTTTTT.

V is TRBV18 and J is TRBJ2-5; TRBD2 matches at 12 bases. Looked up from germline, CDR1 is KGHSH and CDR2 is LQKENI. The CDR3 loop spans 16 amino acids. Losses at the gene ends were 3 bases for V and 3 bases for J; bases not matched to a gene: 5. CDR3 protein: CASSPQLAGGEETQYF. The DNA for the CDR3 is TGTGCCAGCTCACCCCAGCTAGCGGGAGGGGAAGAGACCCAGTACTTC. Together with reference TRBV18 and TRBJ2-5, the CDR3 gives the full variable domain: NAGVMQNPRHLVRRRGQEARLRCSPMKGHSHVYWYRQLPEEGLKFMVYLQKENIIDESGMPKERFSAEFPKEGPSILRIQQVVRGDSAAYFCASSPQLAGGEETQYFGPGTRLLVL.

The CDR3 is CASSISPDNEQFF. The CDR3 DNA is TGTGCCAGTAGTATATCGCCGGACAATGAGCAGTTCTTC. The chain employs TRBV19 and TRBJ2-1; D remains unclear. The CDR3 totals 13 residues. Germline CDR1 LNHDA, CDR2 SQIVND (reference sequence). With 2 bases removed from V and 5 bases from J, the gap between germline ends came to 7 bases.

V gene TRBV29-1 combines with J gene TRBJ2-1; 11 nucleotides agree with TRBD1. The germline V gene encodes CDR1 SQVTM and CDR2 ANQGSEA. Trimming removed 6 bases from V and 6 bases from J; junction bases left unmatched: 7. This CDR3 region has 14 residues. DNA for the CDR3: TGCAGCGTATCCGGGACAGGGGGTGGCAATGAGCAGTTCTTC. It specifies CSVSGTGGGNEQFF.

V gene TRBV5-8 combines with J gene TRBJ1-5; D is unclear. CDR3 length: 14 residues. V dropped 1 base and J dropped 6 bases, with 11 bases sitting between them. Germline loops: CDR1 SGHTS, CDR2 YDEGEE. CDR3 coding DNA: TGTGCCAGCAGCTTGTACGGGGTCGGTCAGCCCCAGCATTTT. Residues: CASSLYGVGQPQHF.

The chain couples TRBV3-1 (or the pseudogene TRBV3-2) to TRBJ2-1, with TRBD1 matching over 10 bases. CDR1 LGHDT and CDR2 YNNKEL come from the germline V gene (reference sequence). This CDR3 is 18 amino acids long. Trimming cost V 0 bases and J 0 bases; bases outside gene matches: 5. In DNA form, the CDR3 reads TGTGCCAGCAGCCAAGATTGGGGACAGGGGAGCTCCTACAATGAGCAGTTCTTC. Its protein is CASSQDWGQGSSYNEQFF.

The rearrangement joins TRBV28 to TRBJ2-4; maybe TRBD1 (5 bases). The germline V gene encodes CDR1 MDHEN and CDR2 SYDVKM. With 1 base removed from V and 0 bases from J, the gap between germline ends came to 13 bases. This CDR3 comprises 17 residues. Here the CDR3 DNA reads TGTGCCAGCAGTTTATTTGGGCAGGGTCTAGCCAAAAACATTCAGTACTTC. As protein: CASSLFGQGLAKNIQYF.

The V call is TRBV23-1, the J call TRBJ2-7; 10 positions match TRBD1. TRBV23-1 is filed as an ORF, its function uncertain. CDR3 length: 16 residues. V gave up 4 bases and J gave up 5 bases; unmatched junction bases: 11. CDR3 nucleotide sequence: TGCGCCAGCAGTCGCGGTCCGGGACAGGGGTTCCACGAGCAGTACTTC. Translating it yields CASSRGPGQGFHEQYF.

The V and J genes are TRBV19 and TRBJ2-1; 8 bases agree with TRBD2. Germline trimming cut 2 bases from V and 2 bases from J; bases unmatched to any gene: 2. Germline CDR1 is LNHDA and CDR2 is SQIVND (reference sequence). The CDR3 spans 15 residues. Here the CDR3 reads CASSIIAGTYNEQFF. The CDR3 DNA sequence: TGTGCCAGTAGTATAATAGCGGGGACCTACAATGAGCAGTTCTTC.

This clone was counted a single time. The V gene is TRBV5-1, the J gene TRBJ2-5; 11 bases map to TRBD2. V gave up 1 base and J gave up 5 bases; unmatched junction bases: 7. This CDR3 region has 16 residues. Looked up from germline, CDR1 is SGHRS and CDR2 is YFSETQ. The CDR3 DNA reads TGCGCCAGCAGCTTGACGACTAGCGGGGTACGGGAGACCCAGTACTTC. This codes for CASSLTTSGVRETQYF.

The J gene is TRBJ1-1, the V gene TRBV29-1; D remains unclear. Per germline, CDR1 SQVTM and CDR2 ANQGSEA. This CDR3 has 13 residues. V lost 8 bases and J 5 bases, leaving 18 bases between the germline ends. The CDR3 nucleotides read TGCAGCTTTTGGTTTGTCGGTTGGACTGAAGCTTTCTTT. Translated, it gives CSFWFVGWTEAFF.

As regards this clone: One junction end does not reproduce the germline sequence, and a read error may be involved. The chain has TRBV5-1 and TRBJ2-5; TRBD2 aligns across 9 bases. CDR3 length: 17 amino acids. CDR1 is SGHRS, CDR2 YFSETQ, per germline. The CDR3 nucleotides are TGCGCCAGCAGTTTGGCTAGCGGGATGTTGGGATTAGAGACCCAGTACTTC. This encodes CASSLASGMLGLETQYF.

CDR3 in amino acids: CASSSGLAGETQYF. In DNA form, the CDR3 reads TGTGCCAGCAGCTCCGGACTAGCGGGAGAGACCCAGTACTTC. The chain has TRBV7-2 and TRBJ2-5; TRBD2 matches at 11 bases. Germline CDR1 is SGHTA and CDR2 is FQGNSA. V gave up 4 bases and J gave up 4 bases; unmatched junction bases: 2. There are 14 residues in the CDR3. Variable domain in full (rest from reference TRBV7-2 and TRBJ2-5): GAGVSQSPSNKVTEKGKDVELRCDPISGHTALYWYRQSLGQGLEFLIYFQGNSAPDKSGLPSDRFSAERTGGSVSTLTIQRTQQEDSAVYLCASSSGLAGETQYFGPGTRLLVL.

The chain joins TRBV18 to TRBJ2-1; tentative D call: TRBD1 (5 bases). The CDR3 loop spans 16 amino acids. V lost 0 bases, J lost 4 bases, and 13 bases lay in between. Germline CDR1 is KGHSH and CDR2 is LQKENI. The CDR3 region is CASSPPGLGGYNEQFF. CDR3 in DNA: TGTGCCAGCTCACCACCGGGGCTAGGCGGTTACAATGAGCAGTTCTTC. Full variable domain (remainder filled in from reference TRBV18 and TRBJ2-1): NAGVMQNPRHLVRRRGQEARLRCSPMKGHSHVYWYRQLPEEGLKFMVYLQKENIIDESGMPKERFSAEFPKEGPSILRIQQVVRGDSAAYFCASSPPGLGGYNEQFFGPGTRLTVL.

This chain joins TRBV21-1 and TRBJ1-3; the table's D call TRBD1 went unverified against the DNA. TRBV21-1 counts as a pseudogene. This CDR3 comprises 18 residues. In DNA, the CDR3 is TGTGCCAGCAGCAGGGGGACAGGGTCGAGCTGCTCTGGAAACACCATATATTTT. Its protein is CASSRGTGSSCSGNTIYF.

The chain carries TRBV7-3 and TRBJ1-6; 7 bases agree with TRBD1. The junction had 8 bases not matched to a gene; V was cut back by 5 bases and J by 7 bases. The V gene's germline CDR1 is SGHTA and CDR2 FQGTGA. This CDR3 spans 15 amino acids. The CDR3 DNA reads TGTGCCAGCAGCCTCTTAGGACAGGCGAATTCACCCCTCCACTTT. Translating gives CASSLLGQANSPLHF.

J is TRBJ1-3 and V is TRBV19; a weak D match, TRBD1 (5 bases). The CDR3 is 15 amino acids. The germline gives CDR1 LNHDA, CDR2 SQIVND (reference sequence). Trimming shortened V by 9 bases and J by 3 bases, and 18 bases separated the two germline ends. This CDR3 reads CASKNPLRDGNTIYF. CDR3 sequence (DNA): TGTGCCAGCAAAAACCCTCTCAGGGATGGAAACACCATATATTTT.

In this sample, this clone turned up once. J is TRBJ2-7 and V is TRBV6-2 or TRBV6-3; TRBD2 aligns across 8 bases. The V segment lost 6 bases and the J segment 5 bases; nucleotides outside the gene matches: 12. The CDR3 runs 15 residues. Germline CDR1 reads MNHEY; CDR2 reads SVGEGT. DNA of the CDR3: TGTGCCAGCAGCACCGGGACTAGGACTGTCGACGAGCAGTACTTC. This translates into CASSTGTRTVDEQYF.

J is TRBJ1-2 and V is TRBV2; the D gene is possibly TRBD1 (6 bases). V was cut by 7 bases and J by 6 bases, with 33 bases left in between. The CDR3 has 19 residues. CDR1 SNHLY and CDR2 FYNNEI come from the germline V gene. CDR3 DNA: TGTGCCAGCAATGGGGCAATAGGGACCCCTCGGAACAGGGCCCATGGCTACACCTTC. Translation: CASNGAIGTPRNRAHGYTF.